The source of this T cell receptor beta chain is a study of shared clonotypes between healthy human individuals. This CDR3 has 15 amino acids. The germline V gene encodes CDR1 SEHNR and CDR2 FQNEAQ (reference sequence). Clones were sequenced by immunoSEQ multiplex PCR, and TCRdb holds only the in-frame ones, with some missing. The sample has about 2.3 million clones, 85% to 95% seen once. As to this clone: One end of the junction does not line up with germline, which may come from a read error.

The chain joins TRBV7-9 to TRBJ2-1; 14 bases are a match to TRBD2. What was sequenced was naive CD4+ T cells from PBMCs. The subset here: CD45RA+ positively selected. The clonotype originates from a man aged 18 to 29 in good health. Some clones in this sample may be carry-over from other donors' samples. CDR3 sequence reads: CASSLPGTSGRGCLF. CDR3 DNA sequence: TGTGCCAGCAGCTTACCCGGGACTAGCGGGAGAGGATGCCTCTTC.